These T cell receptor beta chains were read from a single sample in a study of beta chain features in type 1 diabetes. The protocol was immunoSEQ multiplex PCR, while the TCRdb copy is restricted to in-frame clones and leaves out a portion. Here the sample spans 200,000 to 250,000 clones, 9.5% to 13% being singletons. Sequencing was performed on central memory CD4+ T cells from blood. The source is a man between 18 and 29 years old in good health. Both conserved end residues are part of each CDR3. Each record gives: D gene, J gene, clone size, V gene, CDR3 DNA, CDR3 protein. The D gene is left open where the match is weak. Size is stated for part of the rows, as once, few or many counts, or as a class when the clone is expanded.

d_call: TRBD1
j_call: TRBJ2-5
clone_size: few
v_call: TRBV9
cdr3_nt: TGTGCCAGCAGCCCCCAGACAGGGAGTCTGGGCGAGACCCAGTACTTC
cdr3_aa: CASSPQTGSLGETQYF

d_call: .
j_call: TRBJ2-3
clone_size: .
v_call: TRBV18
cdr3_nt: TGTGCCAGCTCACCACGGAATCTAGTACCAGATACGCAGTATTTT
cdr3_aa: CASSPRNLVPDTQYF

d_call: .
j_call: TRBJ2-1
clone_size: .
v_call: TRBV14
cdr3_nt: TGTGCCAGCAGCCAAGGTCGGTTTTCAATCAATGAGCAGTTCTTC
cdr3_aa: CASSQGRFSINEQFF

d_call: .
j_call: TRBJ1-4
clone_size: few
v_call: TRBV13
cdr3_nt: TGTGCCAGCAGCTTACCGTTCCGAAAACTGTTTTTT
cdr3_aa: CASSLPFRKLFF

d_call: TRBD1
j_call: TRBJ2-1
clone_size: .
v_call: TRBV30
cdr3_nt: TGTGCCTGGAGTCCGACAGGGAACCTCAATGAGCAGTTCTTC
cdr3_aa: CAWSPTGNLNEQFF

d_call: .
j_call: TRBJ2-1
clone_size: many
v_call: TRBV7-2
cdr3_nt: TGTGCCAGCAGCTTCCGGACCTTCAATGAGCAGTTCTTC
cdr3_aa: CASSFRTFNEQFF

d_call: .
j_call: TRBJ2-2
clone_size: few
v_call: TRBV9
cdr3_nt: TGTGCCAGCAGCGTGAAGAACACCGGGGAGCTGTTTTTT
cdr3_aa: CASSVKNTGELFF

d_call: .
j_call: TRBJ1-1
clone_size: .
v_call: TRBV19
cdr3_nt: TGTGCCAGTAGTACGCCCGGGACATGGCACACTGAAGCTTTCTTT
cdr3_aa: CASSTPGTWHTEAFF

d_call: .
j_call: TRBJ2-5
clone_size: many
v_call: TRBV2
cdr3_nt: TGTGCCAGCAGTGCAGGGCAAGAGACCCAGTACTTC
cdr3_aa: CASSAGQETQYF

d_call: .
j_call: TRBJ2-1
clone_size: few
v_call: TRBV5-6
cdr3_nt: TGTGCCAGCAGCTTGTACTCTAACTCCTACAATGAGCAGTTCTTC
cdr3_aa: CASSLYSNSYNEQFF

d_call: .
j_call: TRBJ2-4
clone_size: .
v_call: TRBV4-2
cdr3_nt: TGTGCCAGCAGCCAAGATTTTTCAGGGGGGAGGAACATTCAGTACTTC
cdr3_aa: CASSQDFSGGRNIQYF

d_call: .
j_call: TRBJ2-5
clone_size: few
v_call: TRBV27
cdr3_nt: TGTGCCAGCACCCTAAAGGGGACGCCCCAAGAGACCCAGTACTTC
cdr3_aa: CASTLKGTPQETQYF

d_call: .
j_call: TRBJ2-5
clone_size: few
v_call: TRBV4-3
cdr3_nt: TGCGCCAGCAGCCAAGGTCCCGGGCGGGTCGGGGAGACCCAGTACTTC
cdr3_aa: CASSQGPGRVGETQYF

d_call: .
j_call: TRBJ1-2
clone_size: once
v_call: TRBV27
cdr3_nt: TGTGCCAGCAGTCTCAACAGGGTGGGGTATGGCTACACCTTC
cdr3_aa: CASSLNRVGYGYTF

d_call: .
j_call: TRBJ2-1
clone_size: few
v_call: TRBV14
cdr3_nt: TGTGCCAGCAGCCAAGGTCGGCGGGCTAGGGTAAACAATGAGCAGTTCTTC
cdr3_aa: CASSQGRRARVNNEQFF

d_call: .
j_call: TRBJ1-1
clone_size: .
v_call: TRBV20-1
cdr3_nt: TGCAGTGCGGAGGGTCGGAGTGAAGCTTTCTTT
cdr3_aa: CSAEGRSEAFF

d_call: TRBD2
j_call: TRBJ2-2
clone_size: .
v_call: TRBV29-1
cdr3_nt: TGCAGCGCTCAGACTAGCAGATCCGGGGAGCTGTTTTTT
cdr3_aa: CSAQTSRSGELFF

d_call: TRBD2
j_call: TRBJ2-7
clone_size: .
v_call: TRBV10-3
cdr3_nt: TGTGCCATCAGTGATGGCGAGCGGGAGGGCTACGAGCAGTACTTC
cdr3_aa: CAISDGEREGYEQYF

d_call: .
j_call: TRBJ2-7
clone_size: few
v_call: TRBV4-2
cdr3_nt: TGTGCCAGCAGCCCCGGTCGGGGGAGTTTCTACGAGCAGTACTTC
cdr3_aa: CASSPGRGSFYEQYF

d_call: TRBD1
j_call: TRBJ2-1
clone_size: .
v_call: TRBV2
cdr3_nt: TGTGCCAGCAGCTCCCCGGGACAGGGAATATTCGATGAGCAGTTCTTC
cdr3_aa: CASSSPGQGIFDEQFF

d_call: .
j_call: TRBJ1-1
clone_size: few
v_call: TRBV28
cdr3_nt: TGTGCCAGCAGTGCACTTAAGGTGGACACTGAAGCTTTCTTT
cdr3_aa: CASSALKVDTEAFF

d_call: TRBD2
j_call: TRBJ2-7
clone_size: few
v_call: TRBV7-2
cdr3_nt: TGTGCCAGCAGCTTAGCCCTCGGACTAGCGGGAAGTTCCTCCTACGAGCAGTACTTC
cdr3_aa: CASSLALGLAGSSSYEQYF

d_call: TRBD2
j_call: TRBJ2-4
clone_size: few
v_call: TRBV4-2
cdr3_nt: TGTGCCAGCAGCTTCTCCCCCGCGGGGGAAAACATTCAGTACTTC
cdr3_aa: CASSFSPAGENIQYF

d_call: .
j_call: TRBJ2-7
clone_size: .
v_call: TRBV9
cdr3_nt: TGTGCCAGCAGTTTCGGCAGATACTACGAGCAGTACTTC
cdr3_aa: CASSFGRYYEQYF

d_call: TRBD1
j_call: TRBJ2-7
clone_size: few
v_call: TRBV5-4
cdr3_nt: TGTGCCAGCAGCTTGGATTTCGGGACAGTTGGGCAGCAGTACTTC
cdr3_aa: CASSLDFGTVGQQYF

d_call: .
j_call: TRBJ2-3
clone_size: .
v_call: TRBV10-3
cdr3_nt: TGTGCCATCAGTGAGTTTGGATTCACAGATACGCAGTATTTT
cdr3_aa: CAISEFGFTDTQYF

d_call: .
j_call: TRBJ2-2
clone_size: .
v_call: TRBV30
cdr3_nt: TGTGCCTGGAAGAAGGGCCTTTTGTCCGGGGAGCTGTTTTTT
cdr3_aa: CAWKKGLLSGELFF

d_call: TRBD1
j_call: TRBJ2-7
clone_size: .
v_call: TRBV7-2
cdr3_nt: TGTGCCAGCAGCGTAGAGTCAGGGGGCGTCTACGAGCAGTACTTC
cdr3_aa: CASSVESGGVYEQYF

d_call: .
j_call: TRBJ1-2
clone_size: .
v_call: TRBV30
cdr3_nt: TGTGCCTGGAGTGCTCAGGCTGGTGGCTACACCTTC
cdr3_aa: CAWSAQAGGYTF

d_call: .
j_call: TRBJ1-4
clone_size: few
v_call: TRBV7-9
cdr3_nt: TGTGCCAGCAGCCCGGGCATCGGTAGTGAAAAACTGTTTTTT
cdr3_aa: CASSPGIGSEKLFF

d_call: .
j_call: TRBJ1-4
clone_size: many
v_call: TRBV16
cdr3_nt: TGTGCCAGCAGCCAAAACCGGGAAAAACTGTTTTTT
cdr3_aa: CASSQNREKLFF

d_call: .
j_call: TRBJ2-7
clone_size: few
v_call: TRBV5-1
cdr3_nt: TGCGCCAGCAGCTTGCGGGTTCCGGCCTACGAGCAGTACTTC
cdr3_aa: CASSLRVPAYEQYF

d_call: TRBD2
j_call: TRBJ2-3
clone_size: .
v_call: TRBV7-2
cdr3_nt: TGTGCCAGCAGCGTAGCGATGGCGGGAGGACTAGATACGCAGTATTTT
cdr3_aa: CASSVAMAGGLDTQYF

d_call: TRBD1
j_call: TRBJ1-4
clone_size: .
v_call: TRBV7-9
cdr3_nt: TGTGCCAGCAGCACACAGGGGATGGGTGAAAAACTGTTTTTT
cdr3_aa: CASSTQGMGEKLFF

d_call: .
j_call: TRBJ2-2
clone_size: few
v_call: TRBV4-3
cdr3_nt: TGCGCCAGCAGCCAAGCGAGGGGGTCATCCAGCACCGGGGAGCTGTTTTTT
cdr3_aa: CASSQARGSSSTGELFF

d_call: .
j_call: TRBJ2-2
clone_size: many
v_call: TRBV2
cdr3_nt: TGTGCCAGCAGCTACGGGACCCCGTCGTTGGAGCTGTTTTTT
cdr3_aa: CASSYGTPSLELFF

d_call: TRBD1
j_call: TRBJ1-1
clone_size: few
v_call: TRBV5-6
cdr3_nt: TGTGCCAGCAGCTTGACAGGGGGGAACACTGAAGCTTTCTTT
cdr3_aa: CASSLTGGNTEAFF

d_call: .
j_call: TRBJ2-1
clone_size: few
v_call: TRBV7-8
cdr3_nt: TGTGCCAGCAGCTCCAGAGGGAGCGGCCGCAACAATGAGCAGTTCTTC
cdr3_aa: CASSSRGSGRNNEQFF

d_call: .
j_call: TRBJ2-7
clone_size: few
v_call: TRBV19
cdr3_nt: TGTGCCAGTAGTATCGGCAGGACCGGCGAGCAGTACTTC
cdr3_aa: CASSIGRTGEQYF

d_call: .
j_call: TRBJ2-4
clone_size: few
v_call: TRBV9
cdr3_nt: TGTGCCAGCAGCGTCAGTGACTTCGGGCCGCTTGGGGCTCAGTACTTC
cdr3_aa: CASSVSDFGPLGAQYF

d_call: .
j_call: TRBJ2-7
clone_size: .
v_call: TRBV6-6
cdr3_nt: TGTGCCAGCAGTGTAGGGGAGGAGTACTACGAGCAGTACTTC
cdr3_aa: CASSVGEEYYEQYF

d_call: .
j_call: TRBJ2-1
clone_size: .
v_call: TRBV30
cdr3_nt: TGTGCGGTCACCTCGGACAGATTTTACAATGAGCAGTTCTTC
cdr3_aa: CAVTSDRFYNEQFF

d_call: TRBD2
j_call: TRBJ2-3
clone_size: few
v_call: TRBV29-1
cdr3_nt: TGCAGCGACCGGACTAGCGGGAGTGGGGCTACGCAGTATTTT
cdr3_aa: CSDRTSGSGATQYF